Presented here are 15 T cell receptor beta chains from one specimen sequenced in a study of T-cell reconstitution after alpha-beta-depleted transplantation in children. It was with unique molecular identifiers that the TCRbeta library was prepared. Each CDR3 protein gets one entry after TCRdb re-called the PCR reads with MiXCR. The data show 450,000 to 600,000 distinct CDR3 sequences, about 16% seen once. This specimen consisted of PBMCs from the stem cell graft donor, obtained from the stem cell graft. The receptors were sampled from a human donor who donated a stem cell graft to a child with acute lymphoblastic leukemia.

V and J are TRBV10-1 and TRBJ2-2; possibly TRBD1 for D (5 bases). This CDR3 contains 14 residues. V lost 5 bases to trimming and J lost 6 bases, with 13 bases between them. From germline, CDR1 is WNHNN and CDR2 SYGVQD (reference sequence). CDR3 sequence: CASSQNQGPGELFF. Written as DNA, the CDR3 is TGCGCCAGCAGTCAAAATCAGGGTCCCGGGGAGCTGTTTTTT.

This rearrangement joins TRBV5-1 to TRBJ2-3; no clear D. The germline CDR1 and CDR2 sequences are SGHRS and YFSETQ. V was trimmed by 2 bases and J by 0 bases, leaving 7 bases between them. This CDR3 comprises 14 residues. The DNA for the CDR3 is TGCGCCAGCAGCTTTTGGGCTAGCACAGATACGCAGTATTTT. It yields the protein CASSFWASTDTQYF.

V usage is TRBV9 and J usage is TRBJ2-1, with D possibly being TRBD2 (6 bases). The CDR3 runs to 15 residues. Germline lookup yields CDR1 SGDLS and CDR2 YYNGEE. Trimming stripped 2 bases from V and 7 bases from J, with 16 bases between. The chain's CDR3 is CASSVLPGSGNEQFF. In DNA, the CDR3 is TGTGCCAGCAGCGTCCTCCCCGGGAGCGGGAATGAGCAGTTCTTC. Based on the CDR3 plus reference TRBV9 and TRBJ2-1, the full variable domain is DSGVTQTPKHLITATGQRVTLRCSPRSGDLSVYWYQQSLDQGLQFLIQYYNGEERAKGNILERFSAQQFPDLHSELNLSSLELGDSALYFCASSVLPGSGNEQFFGPGTRLTVL.

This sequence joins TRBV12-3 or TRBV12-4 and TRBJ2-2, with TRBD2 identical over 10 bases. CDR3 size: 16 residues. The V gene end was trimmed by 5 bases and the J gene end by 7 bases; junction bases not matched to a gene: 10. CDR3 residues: CASSAPSGRLVGELFF. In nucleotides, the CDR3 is TGTGCCAGCAGTGCTCCTAGCGGGAGATTGGTCGGGGAGCTGTTTTTT.

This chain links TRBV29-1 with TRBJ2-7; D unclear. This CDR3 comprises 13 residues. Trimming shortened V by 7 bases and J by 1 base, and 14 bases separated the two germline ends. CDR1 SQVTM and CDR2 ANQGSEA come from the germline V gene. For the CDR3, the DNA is TGCAGCGCCAACCTCGAGAGTTCCTACGAGCAGTACTTC. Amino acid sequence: CSANLESSYEQYF.

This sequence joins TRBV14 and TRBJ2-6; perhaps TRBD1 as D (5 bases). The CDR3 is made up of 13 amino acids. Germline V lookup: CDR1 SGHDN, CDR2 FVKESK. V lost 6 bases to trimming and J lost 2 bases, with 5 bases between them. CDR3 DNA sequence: TGTGCCAGCAGAGGGGCTGGGGCCAACGTCCTGACTTTC. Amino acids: CASRGAGANVLTF.

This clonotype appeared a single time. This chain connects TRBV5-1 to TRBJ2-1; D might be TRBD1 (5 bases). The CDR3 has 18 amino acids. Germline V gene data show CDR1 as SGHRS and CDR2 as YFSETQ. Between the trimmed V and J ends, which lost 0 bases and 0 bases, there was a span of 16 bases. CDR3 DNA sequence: TGCGCCAGCAGCTTGGATCTCTCGGCAGGGCGCTCCTACAATGAGCAGTTCTTC. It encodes CASSLDLSAGRSYNEQFF.

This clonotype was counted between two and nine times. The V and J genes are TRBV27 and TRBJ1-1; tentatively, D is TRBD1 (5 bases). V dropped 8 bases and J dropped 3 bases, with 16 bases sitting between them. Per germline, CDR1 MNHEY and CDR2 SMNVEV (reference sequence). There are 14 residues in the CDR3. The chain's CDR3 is CASGPSWGDTEAFF. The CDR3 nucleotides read TGTGCCAGCGGACCCAGTTGGGGGGACACTGAAGCTTTCTTT.

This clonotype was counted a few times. CDR3 amino acids: CASSFSGRANFF. In DNA form, the CDR3 reads TGTGCCAGCAGTTTCTCCGGGAGGGCCAATTTCTTC. The chain uses TRBV12-3 or TRBV12-4 and TRBJ2-1; 8 bases are shared with TRBD2. Trimming removed 3 bases from V and 16 bases from J; junction bases left unmatched: 8. This CDR3 region has 12 residues.

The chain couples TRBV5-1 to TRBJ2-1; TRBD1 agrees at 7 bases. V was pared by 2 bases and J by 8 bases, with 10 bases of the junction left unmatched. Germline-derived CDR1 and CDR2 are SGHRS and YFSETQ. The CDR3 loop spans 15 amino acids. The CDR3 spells CASSLTGVGNDEQFF. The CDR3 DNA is TGCGCCAGCAGCTTAACAGGGGTTGGGAACGATGAGCAGTTCTTC. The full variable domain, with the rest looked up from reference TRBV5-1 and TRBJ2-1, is KAGVTQTPRYLIKTRGQQVTLSCSPISGHRSVSWYQQTPGQGLQFLFEYFSETQRNKGNFPGRFSGRQFSNSRSEMNVSTLELGDSALYLCASSLTGVGNDEQFFGPGTRLTVL.

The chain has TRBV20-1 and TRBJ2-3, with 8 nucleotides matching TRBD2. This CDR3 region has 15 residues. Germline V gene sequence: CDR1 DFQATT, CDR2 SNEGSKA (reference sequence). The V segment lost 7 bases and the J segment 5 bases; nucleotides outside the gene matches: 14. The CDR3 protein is CSVTRETGTRDTQYF. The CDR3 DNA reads TGCAGTGTCACACGGGAAACCGGGACTAGAGATACGCAGTATTTT.

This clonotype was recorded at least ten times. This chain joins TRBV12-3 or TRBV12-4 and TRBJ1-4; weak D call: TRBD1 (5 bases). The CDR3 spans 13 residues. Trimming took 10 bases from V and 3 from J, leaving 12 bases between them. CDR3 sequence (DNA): TGTGCCATCCAGAGGGGCCCTAATGAAAAACTGTTTTTT. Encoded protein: CAIQRGPNEKLFF.

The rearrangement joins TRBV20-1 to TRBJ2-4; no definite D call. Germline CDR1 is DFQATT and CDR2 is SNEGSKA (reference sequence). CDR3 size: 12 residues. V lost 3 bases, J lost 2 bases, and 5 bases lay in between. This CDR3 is CSASGPKNIQYF. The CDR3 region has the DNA TGCAGTGCTAGCGGGCCCAAAAACATTCAGTACTTC.

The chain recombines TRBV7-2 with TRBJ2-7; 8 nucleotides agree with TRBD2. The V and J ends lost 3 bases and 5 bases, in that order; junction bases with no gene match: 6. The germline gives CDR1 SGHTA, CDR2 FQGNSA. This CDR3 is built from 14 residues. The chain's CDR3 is CASSFYSGNHEQYF. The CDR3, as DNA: TGTGCCAGCAGCTTTTATAGCGGGAACCACGAGCAGTACTTC.

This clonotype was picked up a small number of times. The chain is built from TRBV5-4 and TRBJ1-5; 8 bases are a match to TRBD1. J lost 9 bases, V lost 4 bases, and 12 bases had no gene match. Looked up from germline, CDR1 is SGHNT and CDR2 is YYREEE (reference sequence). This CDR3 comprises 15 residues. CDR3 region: CASSRGTGRESPQHF. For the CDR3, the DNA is TGTGCCAGCAGCCGGGGGACAGGCCGAGAATCGCCCCAGCATTTT.